The 29 T cell receptor beta chains below all came from one sample that was sequenced in a study of vaccination effects on CD4 cells after COVID-19. Expansion of antigen-specific CD4+ T cells with viral peptide pools was carried out by the ViraFEST assay before sequencing. At the end of roughly 9 days of culture, CD4+ T cells were isolated. Recipients of the vaccine had no prior SARS-CoV-2 infection and negative nucleocapsid antibodies. Clones were read by immunoSEQ multiplex PCR, and TCRdb kept only the in-frame ones, dropping some. The sample lists some 68,000 clones; roughly 70% were seen once. Antigen specificity for these receptors is unknown. Sequenced material: CD4+ T cells from PBMCs cultured with HCoV-OC43 spike peptides, taken before COVID-19 vaccination. The subset here: HCoV-OC43 spike overlapping peptide pool stimulation. Receptors were obtained from a human donor who received a COVID-19 vaccine.

This clone was detected a few times. This rearrangement joins TRBV30 to TRBJ2-2; 7 positions match TRBD1. The V gene end was trimmed by 8 bases and the J gene end by 4 bases; junction bases not matched to a gene: 7. The CDR3 extends over 13 amino acids. Germline-derived CDR1 and CDR2 are GTSNPN and SVGIG (reference sequence). The CDR3 reads CARGDSPTGELFF. The CDR3 DNA reads as TGTGCCCGAGGGGACAGTCCCACCGGGGAGCTGTTTTTT. Supplemented by reference TRBV30 and TRBJ2-2, the full variable domain reads SQTIHQWPATLVQPVGSPLSLECTVEGTSNPNLYWYRQAAGRGLQLLFYSVGIGQISSEVPQNLSASRPQDRQFILSSKKLLLSDSGFYLCARGDSPTGELFFGEGSRLTVL.

J is TRBJ1-1 and V is TRBV7-9; 8 bases match TRBD1. CDR1 SEHNR and CDR2 FQNEAQ come from the germline V gene (reference sequence). The length of the CDR3 is 15 residues. With V trimmed by 6 bases and J by 1 base, 7 bases remained unmatched. The CDR3 loop reads CASSRPGTGNTEAFF. CDR3 nucleotide sequence: TGTGCCAGCAGTCGTCCCGGGACAGGGAACACTGAAGCTTTCTTT.

The J gene is TRBJ1-2, the V gene TRBV30, with D hard to call. CDR1 is GTSNPN and CDR2 is SVGIG in the germline V gene (reference sequence). V was trimmed by 2 bases and J by 3 bases, leaving 13 bases between them. The CDR3 consists of 14 residues. The CDR3 DNA sequence: TGTGCCTGGAGTCGGCCCTCCTGGGACTATGGCTACACCTTC. The encoded protein is CAWSRPSWDYGYTF. Combining the CDR3 with reference TRBV30 and TRBJ1-2 gives the whole variable domain SQTIHQWPATLVQPVGSPLSLECTVEGTSNPNLYWYRQAAGRGLQLLFYSVGIGQISSEVPQNLSASRPQDRQFILSSKKLLLSDSGFYLCAWSRPSWDYGYTFGSGTRLTVV.

The chain is built from TRBV7-3 and TRBJ2-5; D possibly uses TRBD1 or TRBD2 (6 bases each). CDR1 SGHTA and CDR2 FQGTGA come from the germline V gene. The CDR3 has 13 amino acids. The V gene lost 4 bases and the J gene lost 5 bases, with 11 bases spanning the gap. CDR3 loop: CASSSTGRETQYF. CDR3 nucleotide sequence: TGTGCCAGCAGCTCAACAGGGAGGGAGACCCAGTACTTC.

This chain joins TRBV6-2 or TRBV6-3 and TRBJ1-5; D remains unclear. CDR1 is MNHEY and CDR2 is SVGEGT in the germline V gene. CDR3 length equals 14 residues. V lost 5 bases to trimming and J lost 2 bases, with 10 bases between them. The CDR3 region has the DNA TGTGCCAGCAGTCCCCTGGCAGGCAATCAGCCCCAGCATTTT. This sequence encodes CASSPLAGNQPQHF.

DNA of the CDR3: TGCGCCAGCAGCTTGGCCGGGCGCGGCGGCTACACCTTC. It translates to CASSLAGRGGYTF. The V gene is TRBV5-1, the J gene TRBJ1-2; D unclear. V lost 0 bases and J lost 8, with 11 bases in between. The CDR3 runs 13 residues. In germline, CDR1 is SGHRS, CDR2 YFSETQ.

Only a few counts were recorded for this clone. This sequence joins TRBV18 and TRBJ2-1; D uncertain. The CDR3 length is 13 residues. V was pared by 3 bases and J by 6 bases, with 9 bases between. Germline CDR1 is KGHSH and CDR2 is LQKENI. The CDR3 protein is CASSPGGPNEQFF. The CDR3 region has the DNA TGTGCCAGCTCACCTGGCGGACCCAATGAGCAGTTCTTC.

V usage is TRBV12-5 and J usage is TRBJ1-1; D call uncertain. The V gene lost 6 bases and the J gene lost 1 base, with 9 bases spanning the gap. The CDR3 runs to 13 residues. CDR1 and CDR2 (germline): LGHNT, FRNRAP. CDR3 region: CASGGGQNTEAFF. DNA for the CDR3: TGTGCTAGTGGGGGAGGGCAGAACACTGAAGCTTTCTTT.

The V call is TRBV7-2, the J call TRBJ1-2; D unresolved. Germline V CDR1 and CDR2: SGHTA, FQGNSA. The CDR3 is made up of 14 amino acids. The V end was cut by 5 bases, the J end by 4 bases, with 14 bases between. This chain's CDR3 is CASSLREDGYGYTF. The CDR3 bases are TGTGCCAGCAGCCTTCGGGAGGACGGCTATGGCTACACCTTC.

The V call is TRBV6-5, the J call TRBJ2-7; TRBD2 is a possible D gene (7 bases). Germline values: CDR1 MNHEY, CDR2 SVGAGI. The CDR3 loop spans 15 amino acids. V lost 5 bases to trimming and J lost 2 bases, with 16 bases between them. Here the CDR3 reads CASSPVGGGTYEQYV. The CDR3 DNA sequence: TGTGCCAGCAGTCCCGTAGGGGGGGGGACCTACGAGCAGTACGTC.

The chain combines TRBV7-8 with TRBJ2-3; D not resolved. CDR1 is SGHVS, CDR2 FQNEAQ, per germline. This CDR3 contains 13 residues. Trimming shortened V by 6 bases and J by 3 bases, and 10 bases separated the two germline ends. This CDR3 is CASRQDSTDTQYF. The CDR3 DNA follows: TGTGCCAGCAGGCAAGATAGTACAGATACGCAGTATTTT. The full variable domain, rest sourced from reference TRBV7-8 and TRBJ2-3, is GAGVSQSPRYKVAKRGQDVALRCDPISGHVSLFWYQQALGQGPEFLTYFQNEAQLDKSGLPSDRFFAERPEGSVSTLKIQRTQQEDSAVYLCASRQDSTDTQYFGPGTRLTVL.

This clone was found a few times. V gene TRBV28 combines with J gene TRBJ2-2; D may be TRBD2 (6 bases). The CDR3 spans 17 residues. CDR1 MDHEN and CDR2 SYDVKM come from the germline V gene. V lost 0 bases and J lost 0, with 11 bases in between. Here the CDR3 DNA reads TGTGCCAGCAGTTTATGGCCCGCGGGGACGAACACCGGGGAGCTGTTTTTT. Residues: CASSLWPAGTNTGELFF.

This chain uses TRBV19 with TRBJ2-1; D ambiguous. In germline, CDR1 is LNHDA, CDR2 SQIVND (reference sequence). V lost 3 bases, J lost 4 bases, and 10 bases lay in between. This CDR3 comprises 14 residues. The CDR3: CASSMTQPYNEQFF. The CDR3 DNA reads TGTGCCAGTAGTATGACCCAGCCGTACAATGAGCAGTTCTTC.

The chain is built from TRBV10-2 and TRBJ2-3; D unresolved. CDR3 size: 11 residues. Trimming left V 8 bases short and J 11 bases short, with 14 bases between. The germline CDR1 and CDR2 sequences are WSHSY and SAAADI. The CDR3 DNA is TGCGCCAGCCTCTTCAGCCTTCAGCAGTATTTT. As protein: CASLFSLQQYF.

The rearrangement joins TRBV6-5 to TRBJ2-3, with D unresolved. Trimming removed 4 bases at V and 2 bases at J, with 4 bases between. Germline assignment: CDR1 MNHEY and CDR2 SVGAGI. CDR3 length equals 12 residues. The CDR3 nucleotides are TGTGCCAGCAGTTCCGTCACAGATACGCAGTATTTT. It is translated as CASSSVTDTQYF.

The genes are TRBV9 and TRBJ2-3, with a weak D call TRBD1 (5 bases). CDR1 is SGDLS and CDR2 is YYNGEE in the germline V gene. The CDR3 loop spans 16 amino acids. The V and J ends lost 4 bases and 2 bases respectively, with 17 bases between them. The chain's CDR3 is CASSPAQGRATDTQYF. In DNA, the CDR3 is TGTGCCAGCAGCCCGGCCCAGGGAAGGGCCACAGATACGCAGTATTTT.

The rearrangement joins TRBV7-9 to TRBJ1-2; D remains ambiguous. The CDR3 is made up of 12 amino acids. With 5 bases removed from V and 8 bases from J, the gap between germline ends came to 12 bases. From germline, CDR1 is SEHNR and CDR2 FQNEAQ (reference sequence). The CDR3 nucleotides read TGTGCCAGCAGCCGAGAGACAAGCGGCTACACCTTC. This translates into CASSRETSGYTF. Together with reference TRBV7-9 and TRBJ1-2, the CDR3 gives the full variable domain: DTGVSQNPRHKITKRGQNVTFRCDPISEHNRLYWYRQTLGQGPEFLTYFQNEAQLEKSRLLSDRFSAERPKGSFSTLEIQRTEQGDSAMYLCASSRETSGYTFGSGTRLTVV.

There are a few counts of this clone. This sequence joins TRBV5-4 and TRBJ2-7; D is unclear. CDR3 size: 10 residues. Trimming shortened V by 10 bases and J by 5 bases, and 10 bases separated the two germline ends. Germline V gene lookup returns CDR1 SGHNT and CDR2 YYREEE (reference sequence). DNA for the CDR3: TGTGCCCCCTCATGGGACGAGCAGTACGTC. Residues: CAPSWDEQYV.

The chain couples TRBV18 to TRBJ1-4, with D hard to call. The CDR3 spans 16 residues. The germline gives CDR1 KGHSH, CDR2 LQKENI. Trimming took off 4 bases at V and 0 bases at J, with 12 bases between the two ends. The CDR3 nucleotides read TGTGCCAGCTCACGACTTGGGTACTCAACTAATGAAAAACTGTTTTTT. Its protein is CASSRLGYSTNEKLFF.

The chain has TRBV7-3 and TRBJ1-1; weak D call: TRBD1 (5 bases). This CDR3 region has 13 residues. In germline, CDR1 is SGHTA, CDR2 FQGTGA. Trimming pared 0 bases from V and 4 bases from J, leaving 6 bases between. The CDR3 sequence is CASSLTGTTEAFF. The DNA for the CDR3 is TGTGCCAGCAGCTTAACTGGGACCACTGAAGCTTTCTTT.

The chain recombines TRBV2 with TRBJ2-1; TRBD2 agrees at 10 bases. With 7 bases clipped from V and 7 bases from J, the junction kept 7 bases outside the gene matches. This CDR3 has 14 residues. Germline CDR1 is SNHLY and CDR2 is FYNNEI. The CDR3 region has the DNA TGTGCCAGCATGATCAGCGGGGGGGCAAATGAGCAGTTCTTC. Translation: CASMISGGANEQFF.

This clone was seen a handful of times. This rearrangement joins TRBV10-2 to TRBJ1-1, with unresolved D. Germline CDR1 WSHSY, CDR2 SAAADI. The CDR3 sequence is 11 residues long. V was pared by 5 bases and J by 5 bases, with 6 bases between. The CDR3 sequence is CASSQETEAFF. Written as DNA, the CDR3 is TGCGCCAGCAGTCAGGAGACTGAAGCTTTCTTT.

The chain uses TRBV19 and TRBJ2-5; 8 nucleotides align to TRBD1. V lost 6 bases, J lost 1 base, and 4 bases stayed unmatched. The CDR3 has 14 amino acids. Germline loops: CDR1 LNHDA, CDR2 SQIVND (reference sequence). Here the CDR3 reads CASSKTGAQETQYF. In nucleotides, the CDR3 is TGTGCCAGTAGCAAGACAGGGGCCCAAGAGACCCAGTACTTC.

In DNA, the CDR3 is TGCGCCAGCAGTGATAATGCGGGGGGAGGGGAGACCCAGTACTTC. Protein sequence: CASSDNAGGGETQYF. The chain couples TRBV10-2 to TRBJ2-5; the match to TRBD2 covers 8 bases. The J segment lost 5 bases and the V segment lost 3 bases, leaving 8 bases of the junction unmatched. CDR3 length: 15 residues. The V gene's germline CDR1 is WSHSY and CDR2 SAAADI.

The rearrangement uses TRBV5-6 and TRBJ1-1; TRBD1 is a possible D gene (5 bases). Trimming pared 5 bases from V and 0 bases from J, leaving 5 bases between. The CDR3 sequence is 12 residues long. Germline CDR1 SGHDT, CDR2 YYEEEE. This CDR3 is CASRTVNTEAFF. As DNA, the CDR3 is TGTGCCAGCAGGACAGTGAACACTGAAGCTTTCTTT. Variable domain in full (rest from reference TRBV5-6 and TRBJ1-1): DAGVTQSPTHLIKTRGQQVTLRCSPKSGHDTVSWYQQALGQGPQFIFQYYEEEERQRGNFPDRFSGHQFPNYSSELNVNALLLGDSALYLCASRTVNTEAFFGQGTRLTVV.

This chain connects TRBV7-2 to TRBJ1-1; no clear D gene. Trimming cost V 4 bases and J 1 base, with 10 bases left between them. This CDR3 region has 14 residues. Germline lookup yields CDR1 SGHTA and CDR2 FQGNSA. The CDR3 reads CASSYNGGNTEAFF. CDR3 DNA: TGTGCCAGCAGCTACAATGGAGGGAACACTGAAGCTTTCTTT.

The chain links TRBV3-1 (or the pseudogene TRBV3-2) to TRBJ2-3; D is unresolved. Germline assignment: CDR1 LGHDT and CDR2 YNNKEL (reference sequence). This CDR3 has 14 residues. V was pared by 4 bases and J by 2 bases, with 10 bases between. CDR3 amino acids: CASSPSSYTDTQYF. The CDR3 nucleotides are TGTGCCAGCAGCCCGTCATCGTACACAGATACGCAGTATTTT.

This chain uses TRBV4-2 with TRBJ2-3; a weak D match, TRBD1 (5 bases). Germline lookup yields CDR1 LGHNA and CDR2 YNFKEQ. The CDR3 has 17 amino acids. Trimming cost V 1 base and J 5 bases, with 19 bases left between them. The CDR3 DNA is TGTGCCAGCAGCCAAGGGACACCCGCTCCCCAGGGAGATACGCAGTATTTT. This sequence encodes CASSQGTPAPQGDTQYF.

V is TRBV27 and J is TRBJ2-3, with 8 bases lining up with TRBD1. Germline V gene lookup returns CDR1 MNHEY and CDR2 SMNVEV (reference sequence). V trimming: 4 bases; J trimming: 1 base; junction bases outside the gene matches: 7. The CDR3 runs to 16 residues. CDR3 residues: CASSSGQGKGTDTQYF. DNA of the CDR3: TGTGCCAGCAGTTCAGGACAGGGTAAAGGCACAGATACGCAGTATTTT.